Listed here are 16 T cell receptor beta chains from one sample, sequenced in a study of post-analysis software for immune sequencing data. Study conclusions and caveats: Higher frequency in patients than in controls was seen for roughly five TRBV segments, with TRBV5-6, TRBV5-1 and TRBV20-1 among them.

What these receptors recognize is not known. cDNA libraries for TCR beta contained unique molecular identifiers. TCRdb used MiXCR to reprocess the PCR reads, holding one entry per CDR3 protein. In the table there are 350,000 to 500,000 distinct CDR3 sequences, 39% of which are singletons. Sequenced input: blood. The source is a girl aged 2-10 years with multiple sclerosis.

A few counts support this clonotype. The chain employs TRBV29-1 and TRBJ2-1; TRBD1 matches 12 bases. V shed 6 bases and J 4 bases; nucleotides not matched to a gene: 10. Germline V gene sequence: CDR1 SQVTM, CDR2 ANQGSEA. The CDR3 has 16 amino acids. CDR3: CSVELRGQGAYNEQFF. CDR3 sequence (DNA): TGCAGCGTGGAACTCCGGGGACAGGGGGCATACAATGAGCAGTTCTTC.

The CDR3 protein is CASSDTSGRAYNEQFF. CDR3 in DNA: TGTGCCAGCAGTGATACTAGCGGGAGGGCCTACAATGAGCAGTTCTTC. This chain connects TRBV25-1 to TRBJ2-1; 13 positions agree with TRBD2. The CDR3 is 16 amino acids. V shed 3 bases, J shed 2 bases, and the junction held 1 base outside the gene matches. Germline V gives CDR1 MGHDK, CDR2 SYGVNS.

This clonotype was detected a few times. The gene calls are TRBV29-1 and TRBJ2-3; D is ambiguous. This CDR3 spans 12 amino acids. V shed 3 bases and J shed 6 bases, with 10 bases lying between them. Germline V gene lookup returns CDR1 SQVTM and CDR2 ANQGSEA. CDR3 nucleotide sequence: TGCAGCGTTGACAAAGGTGGGGATACGCAGTATTTT. This sequence encodes CSVDKGGDTQYF.

In this sample, this clonotype turned up a few times. V usage is TRBV9 and J usage is TRBJ2-3; 8 nucleotides align to TRBD2. CDR1 SGDLS and CDR2 YYNGEE come from the germline V gene. Losses at the gene ends were 4 bases for V and 0 bases for J; bases not matched to a gene: 10. The CDR3 has 17 residues. CDR3 residues: CASSLRGDGTSTDTQYF. The CDR3 region has the DNA TGTGCCAGCAGCCTGCGGGGGGACGGAACTAGCACAGATACGCAGTATTTT. Combining the CDR3 with reference TRBV9 and TRBJ2-3 gives the whole variable domain DSGVTQTPKHLITATGQRVTLRCSPRSGDLSVYWYQQSLDQGLQFLIQYYNGEERAKGNILERFSAQQFPDLHSELNLSSLELGDSALYFCASSLRGDGTSTDTQYFGPGTRLTVL.

This clonotype has a handful of counts. The chain carries TRBV29-1 and TRBJ2-1, with 14 positions matching TRBD2. With V trimmed by 3 bases and J by 0 bases, 1 base remained unmatched. This CDR3 spans 16 amino acids. Looked up from germline, CDR1 is SQVTM and CDR2 is ANQGSEA. The CDR3 DNA reads as TGCAGCGTTGATGGGACTAGCGGGAGCTCCTACAATGAGCAGTTCTTC. It translates to CSVDGTSGSSYNEQFF.

The rearrangement uses TRBV9 and TRBJ2-3; 8 nucleotides align to TRBD2. The CDR3 totals 15 residues. Germline V gene lookup returns CDR1 SGDLS and CDR2 YYNGEE. V gave up 3 bases and J gave up 1 base; unmatched junction bases: 4. The CDR3, as DNA: TGTGCCAGCAGCGGATATAGCGGGGGCACAGATACGCAGTATTTT. Its translation: CASSGYSGGTDTQYF.

The chain links TRBV4-1 to TRBJ2-7, with D possibly TRBD2 on 6 matching bases. Germline lookup yields CDR1 MGHRA and CDR2 YSYEKL. The CDR3 is 14 residues long. Trimming stripped 4 bases from V and 0 bases from J, with 10 bases between. The CDR3: CASSLRDFSYEQYF. DNA of the CDR3: TGCGCCAGCAGCCTTAGGGACTTCTCCTACGAGCAGTACTTC.

The chain links TRBV12-3 or TRBV12-4 to TRBJ2-7, with D perhaps TRBD1 (6 bases). This CDR3 region has 13 residues. The V end was cut by 7 bases, the J end by 7 bases, with 17 bases between. CDR3 amino acids: CASTLDSPREQYF. CDR3 sequence (DNA): TGTGCCAGCACCCTGGACAGTCCAAGGGAGCAGTACTTC.

The chain carries TRBV5-1 and TRBJ2-1; 14 nucleotides agree with TRBD2. The CDR3 consists of 15 residues. Per germline, CDR1 SGHRS and CDR2 YFSETQ. The ends lost 0 bases at V and 10 bases at J; junction bases unmatched: 3. The CDR3 DNA follows: TGCGCCAGCAGCTTGGGACTAGCGGGGGGGTTGGAGCAGTTCTTC. Translated, it gives CASSLGLAGGLEQFF.

The chain employs TRBV20-1 and TRBJ2-5, with TRBD2 matching 10 bases. The CDR3 contains 17 residues. The J segment lost 5 bases and the V segment lost 4 bases, leaving 16 bases of the junction unmatched. Germline V gives CDR1 DFQATT, CDR2 SNEGSKA (reference sequence). The DNA for the CDR3 is TGCAGTGCTAACCCCAAACGAGCGGGAGGGCCGTGGGAGACCCAGTACTTC. This gives the protein CSANPKRAGGPWETQYF.

In its sample, this clonotype was seen once. Possible read error: a much larger clone is one base away. The gene calls are TRBV20-1 and TRBJ1-1; unclear D gene. The germline CDR1 and CDR2 sequences are DFQATT and SNEGSKA (reference sequence). The CDR3 covers 13 residues. The ends were cut back, 3 bases at V and 2 bases at J, with 10 bases in the middle. CDR3: CSARGGINTEAFF. The DNA for the CDR3 is TGCAGTGCTAGGGGCGGTATAAACACTGAAGCTTTCTTT.

This clonotype was recorded a few times. The chain links TRBV24-1 to TRBJ1-2; TRBD1 matches 7 bases. Germline V gene sequence: CDR1 KGHDR, CDR2 SFDVKD. Trimming took 4 bases from V and 8 from J; bases not matched to a gene: 15. The CDR3 has 16 amino acids. The CDR3 sequence is CATSEGGANEGGGYTF. Written as DNA, the CDR3 is TGTGCCACCAGTGAAGGGGGCGCGAACGAAGGCGGAGGCTACACCTTC.

This clonotype was counted between two and nine times. This CDR3 is CASTLAHGRGNTEAFF. Here the CDR3 DNA reads TGTGCCAGCACCCTGGCCCACGGCAGGGGGAACACTGAAGCTTTCTTT. This chain links TRBV7-9 with TRBJ1-1; a weak D match, TRBD1 (6 bases). The V gene lost 7 bases and the J gene lost 1 base, with 19 bases spanning the gap. Germline-derived CDR1 and CDR2 are SEHNR and FQNEAQ (reference sequence). CDR3 length equals 16 residues.

About this clonotype itself: An end of the junction does not agree with germline; a read error may underlie this. The CDR3 protein is CSARRGMGGVQCF. CDR3 DNA sequence: TGCAGTGCTAGGCGAGGGATGGGGGGAGTCCAGTGCTTC. The genes are TRBV20-1 and TRBJ2-5; a weak D match, TRBD2 (6 bases). The CDR3 totals 13 residues. Germline-derived CDR1 and CDR2 are DFQATT and SNEGSKA (reference sequence).

This sequence joins TRBV29-1 and TRBJ2-1, with no clear D. The CDR3 is made up of 14 amino acids. CDR1 and CDR2 from the germline V gene are SQVTM and ANQGSEA. V was pared by 2 bases and J by 2 bases, with 10 bases between. The DNA for the CDR3 is TGCAGCGTTGAACTCCGGGCCACCTACAATGAGCAGTTCTTC. This sequence encodes CSVELRATYNEQFF.

The chain employs TRBV7-2 and TRBJ1-2, with D tentatively TRBD1 (5 bases). From germline, CDR1 is SGHTA and CDR2 FQGNSA. V was clipped by 10 bases and J by 5 bases, with 17 bases between them. The length of the CDR3 is 13 residues. CDR3 region: CAIDPTAGYGYTF. CDR3 coding DNA: TGTGCCATCGACCCGACAGCAGGGTATGGCTACACCTTC.